A selection of T cell receptor beta chains follows, all from one sample in a study of patients and donors after allogeneic stem cell transplantation. Each CDR3 protein gets one entry after TCRdb re-called the RT-PCR reads with MiXCR. The sample yields about 410,000 distinct CDR3 sequences, 16% seen once. The source material was blood, either unsorted or a sorted T cell fraction (not recorded which). These receptors came from a human donor who was either an allogeneic HSCT recipient or a stem cell or donor lymphocyte infusion donor (not recorded which). It is not recorded whose cells these are; they may come from a transplant donor. CDR3s include the opening cysteine and the closing phenylalanine or tryptophan. A D gene is named only where the DNA matches it firmly. Not all rows give a size; the values are once, few, many and, for expanded clones, a class.

TRBJ1-1,TRBV27,TRBD1,17,NA,CASSSSDRGTMNTEAFF,TGTGCCAGCAGTTCCTCAGACAGGGGGACAATGAACACTGAAGCTTTCTTT
TRBJ2-6,TRBV20-1,NA,15,NA,CSASKRQSGANVLTF,TGCAGTGCTAGCAAGCGGCAATCTGGGGCCAACGTCCTGACTTTC
TRBJ1-4,TRBV6-1,NA,14,NA,CASRHSGDNEKLFF,TGTGCCAGCAGGCACTCAGGGGATAATGAAAAACTGTTTTTT
TRBJ1-3,TRBV20-1,NA,15,NA,CSARVTGGSGNTIYF,TGCAGTGCTAGGGTTACAGGCGGCTCTGGAAACACCATATATTTT
TRBJ1-1,TRBV3-1,NA,14,few,CASSLGGSYTEAFF,TGTGCCAGCAGCCTGGGAGGATCTTACACTGAAGCTTTCTTT
TRBJ2-7,TRBV20-1,TRBD1,15,few,CSAPFRDRLLYEQYF,TGCAGTGCTCCGTTCCGGGACAGGCTTCTCTACGAGCAGTACTTC
TRBJ1-1,TRBV12-3/TRBV12-4,NA,11,many,CASSLALPAFF,TGTGCCAGCAGTTTAGCGCTTCCCGCTTTCTTT
TRBJ2-1,TRBV27,NA,11,few,CASSFGGKQFF,TGTGCCAGCAGTTTCGGGGGTAAACAGTTCTTC
TRBJ1-3,TRBV28,NA,13,NA,CASRLSSGNTIYF,TGTGCCAGCAGATTAAGCTCTGGAAACACCATATATTTT
TRBJ1-6,TRBV12-3/TRBV12-4,NA,12,few,CAIQGTSSPLHF,TGTGCCATACAGGGTACGAGTTCACCCCTCCACTTT
TRBJ2-1,TRBV4-1,NA,12,NA,CASSRFGNEQFF,TGCGCCAGCAGCCGCTTCGGGAATGAGCAGTTCTTC
TRBJ1-6,TRBV7-9,NA,15,NA,CASSLEAGNNSPLHF,TGTGCCAGCAGCTTAGAAGCGGGAAATAATTCACCCCTCCACTTT